This T cell receptor beta chain was sequenced in a study of identical twins. Notes on the study in general: For out-of-frame alpha sequences shared by twins, low generation probability was in excess. The more abundant beta clonotypes in cord blood had fewer insertions, and memory repertoires did not show this.

V was pared by 3 bases and J by 6 bases, with 10 bases of the junction left unmatched. The CDR3 length is 15 residues. The germline V gene encodes CDR1 DFQATT and CDR2 SNEGSKA (reference sequence). In its sample, this clonotype was seen a few times. Its cognate antigen is unknown. The authors used template switching to add a universal primer site and gave cDNA unique molecular identifiers. TCRdb used MiXCR to reprocess the 5' RACE reads, holding one entry per CDR3 protein. The sample lists 550,000 to 700,000 distinct CDR3 sequences, around 9.6% occurring once. These data were also filed under a second study, of yellow fever vaccine responses in identical twins.

The source of this sequence is a woman between 18 and 30 years old in good health. The source material was PBMCs. This chain joins TRBV20-1 and TRBJ2-4; TRBD2 aligns across 8 bases. The CDR3 bases are TGCAGTGCTAGTCCAGATAGCGGGAATTTAAACATTCAGTACTTC. Its protein is CSASPDSGNLNIQYF.